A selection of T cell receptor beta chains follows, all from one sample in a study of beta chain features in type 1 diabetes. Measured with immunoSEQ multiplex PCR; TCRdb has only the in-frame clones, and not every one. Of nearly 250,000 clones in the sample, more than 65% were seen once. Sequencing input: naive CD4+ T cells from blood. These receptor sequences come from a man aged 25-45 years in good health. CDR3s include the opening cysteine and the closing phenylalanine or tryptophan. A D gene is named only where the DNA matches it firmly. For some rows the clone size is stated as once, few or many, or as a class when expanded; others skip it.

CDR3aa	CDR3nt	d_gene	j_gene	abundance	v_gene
CASSFHSYNEQFF	TGTGCCAGCAGTTTCCATTCCTACAATGAGCAGTTCTTC	NA	TRBJ2-1	NA	TRBV2
CAWSVLAGGWYQETQYF	TGTGCCTGGAGTGTACTAGCGGGGGGCTGGTACCAAGAGACCCAGTACTTC	TRBD2	TRBJ2-5	once	TRBV30
CASSVGGRPQETQYF	TGTGCCAGCAGCGTTGGTGGCAGACCCCAAGAGACCCAGTACTTC	NA	TRBJ2-5	NA	TRBV9
CASRTGGGNEQFF	TGTGCCAGCAGGACAGGGGGAGGCAATGAGCAGTTCTTC	TRBD1	TRBJ2-1	NA	TRBV25-1
CASRLTSVADTQYF	TGTGCCAGCAGGCTGACTAGCGTCGCAGATACGCAGTATTTT	TRBD2	TRBJ2-3	NA	TRBV7-2
CASSTTGSYEQYF	TGTGCCAGTAGTACTACAGGGAGCTACGAGCAGTACTTC	NA	TRBJ2-7	NA	TRBV19
CASKRQGVDIQYF	TGTGCCAGCAAGCGACAGGGGGTTGACATTCAGTACTTC	TRBD1	TRBJ2-4	NA	TRBV6-5
CASSERPQDTQYF	TGTGCCAGCAGTGAACGTCCGCAGGATACGCAGTATTTT	NA	TRBJ2-3	NA	TRBV2
CSVDRGNRGENTEAFF	TGCAGCGTTGACCGCGGTAACAGGGGGGAGAACACTGAAGCTTTCTTT	TRBD1	TRBJ1-1	NA	TRBV29-1
CASGLHRQGPLGGYTF	TGTGCTAGTGGTTTGCACCGGCAGGGGCCCCTCGGGGGCTACACCTTC	NA	TRBJ1-2	NA	TRBV12-5
CASGNNQPQHF	TGTGCCAGCGGTAACAATCAGCCCCAGCATTTT	NA	TRBJ1-5	NA	TRBV6-5
CAWSVQGEPQHF	TGTGCCTGGAGTGTACAAGGGGAACCCCAGCATTTT	NA	TRBJ1-5	few	TRBV30
CASSYVGTGGSYEQYF	TGTGCCAGCAGTTACGTCGGGACAGGCGGCTCCTACGAGCAGTACTTC	TRBD1	TRBJ2-7	NA	TRBV6-5
CAISATSDGNSPLHF	TGTGCCATCAGTGCGACCTCGGACGGCAATTCACCCCTCCACTTT	NA	TRBJ1-6	few	TRBV10-3
CAFSEDSGYTF	TGTGCCTTCTCCGAGGACAGCGGCTACACCTTC	NA	TRBJ1-2	NA	TRBV30
CSVAPDRGSTDTQYF	TGCAGCGTTGCCCCCGACAGGGGAAGCACAGATACGCAGTATTTT	TRBD1	TRBJ2-3	NA	TRBV29-1
CASRGTGVYSPLHF	TGTGCCAGCAGGGGGACAGGGGTATACTCACCCCTCCACTTT	TRBD1	TRBJ1-6	once	TRBV2
CAWSVSTGTYEQYF	TGTGCCTGGAGTGTAAGTACAGGTACCTACGAGCAGTACTTC	NA	TRBJ2-7	NA	TRBV30
CAWSVGGWEKLFF	TGTGCCTGGAGTGTTGGCGGCTGGGAAAAACTGTTTTTT	NA	TRBJ1-4	NA	TRBV30
CASRSGGGETQYF	TGTGCCAGCAGGAGCGGGGGCGGGGAGACCCAGTACTTC	TRBD2	TRBJ2-5	NA	TRBV6-6
CAWSSGDPAGGYTF	TGTGCCTGGAGTTCAGGGGATCCTGCCGGAGGCTACACCTTC	NA	TRBJ1-2	NA	TRBV30
CAWRQTGLAGYNEQFF	TGTGCCTGGAGGCAAACGGGACTAGCAGGCTACAATGAGCAGTTCTTC	TRBD2	TRBJ2-1	once	TRBV30
CSVEMAGPYTEAFF	TGCAGCGTTGAAATGGCAGGGCCATACACTGAAGCTTTCTTT	NA	TRBJ1-1	NA	TRBV29-1
CASSPGPLTYNEQFF	TGCGCCAGCAGCCCCGGACCGCTAACCTACAATGAGCAGTTCTTC	NA	TRBJ2-1	NA	TRBV4-1
CASRSLGGSGVEQFF	TGTGCCAGTAGGAGCCTCGGGGGCTCGGGGGTTGAGCAGTTCTTC	NA	TRBJ2-1	NA	TRBV19
CASSQRLAGGDEQFF	TGTGCCAGCAGCCAACGACTAGCGGGAGGGGATGAGCAGTTCTTC	TRBD2	TRBJ2-1	NA	TRBV11-2
CASSTAGVGLGEQFF	TGCGCCAGCAGCACAGCGGGAGTTGGGTTAGGTGAGCAGTTCTTC	TRBD2	TRBJ2-1	NA	TRBV5-1
CASSLGHNEQFF	TGTGCCAGCAGCCTGGGGCACAATGAGCAGTTCTTC	NA	TRBJ2-1	NA	TRBV28
CAWSGQVALWDEQYF	TGTGCCTGGAGTGGACAGGTCGCCCTTTGGGACGAGCAGTACTTC	NA	TRBJ2-7	once	TRBV30
CASSVGRGTDTQYF	TGTGCCAGCAGTGTCGGCAGGGGTACAGATACGCAGTATTTT	NA	TRBJ2-3	NA	TRBV25-1
CASSQDHYRGGQETQYF	TGTGCCAGCAGCCAGGACCATTACAGGGGTGGCCAAGAGACCCAGTACTTC	TRBD1	TRBJ2-5	NA	TRBV4-2
CAWTRDFQGYNEQFF	TGTGCCTGGACTCGGGACTTCCAAGGGTACAATGAGCAGTTCTTC	NA	TRBJ2-1	few	TRBV30
CASSFQASGTDTQYF	TGTGCCAGCAGCTTTCAGGCTAGCGGCACAGATACGCAGTATTTT	NA	TRBJ2-3	NA	TRBV5-4
CAWSANTGTSFFF	TGTGCCTGGAGTGCAAACACCGGGACTAGCTTCTTCTTC	TRBD2	TRBJ2-1	NA	TRBV30
CASGLTGAVEKLFF	TGTGCCAGCGGTCTAACAGGGGCCGTTGAAAAACTGTTTTTT	TRBD1	TRBJ1-4	once	TRBV27
CASSELDSGANVLTF	TGTGCCAGCAGTGAATTAGACTCTGGGGCCAACGTCCTGACTTTC	NA	TRBJ2-6	NA	TRBV25-1
CASSYPSGEDTQYF	TGTGCCAGCAGTTACCCTAGCGGGGAGGATACGCAGTATTTT	TRBD2	TRBJ2-3	NA	TRBV6-5
CSFTRTAQETQYF	TGCAGCTTTACCCGGACTGCGCAAGAGACCCAGTACTTC	NA	TRBJ2-5	NA	TRBV29-1
CASSVSGNPYYEQYF	TGTGCCAGCAGCGTAAGTGGGAACCCCTACTACGAGCAGTACTTC	NA	TRBJ2-7	NA	TRBV4-2
CASSEFPGTDTQYF	TGTGCCAGCAGTGAATTTCCGGGCACAGATACGCAGTATTTT	NA	TRBJ2-3	NA	TRBV6-1
CASSLAINTDTQYF	TGTGCCAGCAGCTTAGCGATTAACACAGATACGCAGTATTTT	NA	TRBJ2-3	few	TRBV7-2
CASSNRDRGYEQYF	TGTGCCAGCAGCAACCGGGACAGGGGCTACGAGCAGTACTTC	TRBD1	TRBJ2-7	NA	TRBV11-2
CASSTQGTETDTQYF	TGTGCCAGCAGCACCCAGGGGACAGAGACAGATACGCAGTATTTT	TRBD1	TRBJ2-3	NA	TRBV2
CSADRGLQGETQYF	TGCAGCGCGGACAGGGGGCTTCAGGGAGAGACCCAGTACTTC	TRBD1	TRBJ2-5	few	TRBV29-1
CASSEFAGTGELFF	TGTGCCAGCAGTGAATTCGCGGGCACCGGGGAGCTGTTTTTT	NA	TRBJ2-2	NA	TRBV25-1
CASTRQGQPQHF	TGTGCCAGCACCAGACAAGGTCAGCCCCAGCATTTT	NA	TRBJ1-5	NA	TRBV7-2
CASSVGQDPWEQYF	TGTGCCAGCAGTGTTGGACAGGACCCCTGGGAGCAGTACTTC	TRBD1	TRBJ2-5	few	TRBV28
CSVGSGLEAFF	TGCAGCGTAGGCTCAGGGCTTGAAGCTTTCTTT	NA	TRBJ1-1	NA	TRBV29-1
CASSPRGGIQYF	TGTGCCAGCAGCCCAAGAGGTGGCATTCAGTACTTC	NA	TRBJ2-4	few	TRBV14
CAWSSEGVAEQFF	TGTGCCTGGAGTTCCGAGGGGGTTGCTGAGCAGTTCTTC	NA	TRBJ2-1	few	TRBV30
CASSSGFFGTDTQYF	TGTGCCAGCAGCTCAGGGTTCTTCGGGACGGATACGCAGTATTTT	NA	TRBJ2-3	NA	TRBV13
CASSLRGLTYGYTF	TGTGCCAGCAGCTTGAGGGGACTTACTTATGGCTACACCTTC	NA	TRBJ1-2	NA	TRBV7-2